The entry that follows covers one TCR beta chain sequence. V lost 2 bases to trimming and J lost 2 bases, with 4 bases between them. Germline CDR1 SGHDN, CDR2 FVKESK. The CDR3 runs to 13 residues. The data were taken from a study of blood T cell repertoires in COVID-19. Study background: Specimens from acute and convalescent COVID-19 originated in the United States, Italy and Spain.

Participants' reported clinical history set cohort assignment. Original processing methods: Estimated nucleated cell counts came from reference gene primer amplification. Data came from immunoSEQ multiplex PCR; TCRdb stores just in-frame clones and leaves some out. For V, J and clone size, that table is used; D and trimming come from the DNA. The repertoire consists of approximately 180,000 clones, with approximately 89% occurring once and the leading ten covering 2% to 2.5%. Sequencing used PBMCs or T cells enriched from blood (not recorded which). The origin of this receptor is a woman between 40 and 55 years old with acute COVID-19. The chain uses TRBV14 and TRBJ2-1; D remains ambiguous. The CDR3 bases are TGTGCCAGCAGCCAACTAGCCTACAATGAGCAGTTCTTC. Its protein product is CASSQLAYNEQFF.